Listed below are T cell receptor beta chains from one sample, sequenced in a study of cytomegalovirus exposure and HLA in healthy donors. Produced via immunoSEQ multiplex PCR; TCRdb's table is partial and in-frame only. This sample has roughly 110,000 clones, with roughly 82% found just once. The sample was PBMCs. All receptors derive from a man aged 30 to 39 in good health and CMV-seropositive. Both conserved end residues are part of each CDR3. Each record gives: clone size, V gene, D gene, J gene, CDR3 protein, CDR3 DNA. A D gene is named only where the DNA matches it firmly. Not all rows give a size; the values are once, few, many and, for expanded clones, a class.

abundance: -
v_gene: TRBV5-6
d_gene: -
j_gene: TRBJ1-5
CDR3aa: CASSLNSFRRAQHF
CDR3nt: TGTGCCAGCAGCTTGAATAGTTTCCGGAGAGCCCAGCATTTT

abundance: -
v_gene: TRBV7-2
d_gene: TRBD2
j_gene: TRBJ2-1
CDR3aa: CASSGGTSGGSIYEQFF
CDR3nt: TGTGCCAGCAGCGGGGGGACTAGCGGGGGCAGTATCTATGAGCAGTTCTTC

abundance: -
v_gene: TRBV5-1
d_gene: -
j_gene: TRBJ1-2
CDR3aa: CASSLGALNYGYTF
CDR3nt: TGTGCCAGCAGCTTGGGGGCGCTTAACTATGGCTACACCTTC

abundance: once
v_gene: TRBV5-1
d_gene: -
j_gene: TRBJ1-4
CDR3aa: CASSSSATNEKLFF
CDR3nt: TGCGCCAGCAGCTCTAGCGCAACTAATGAAAAACTGTTTTTT

abundance: once
v_gene: TRBV27
d_gene: -
j_gene: TRBJ2-1
CDR3aa: CASSLMGAGEQFF
CDR3nt: TGTGCCAGCAGTTTAATGGGGGCGGGTGAGCAGTTCTTC

abundance: few
v_gene: TRBV5-8
d_gene: -
j_gene: TRBJ1-3
CDR3aa: CASSPRGARGNTIYF
CDR3nt: TGTGCCAGCAGCCCCCGGGGGGCGCGGGGAAACACCATATATTTT

abundance: -
v_gene: TRBV7-9
d_gene: TRBD2
j_gene: TRBJ2-1
CDR3aa: CASSLSSGPNNEQFF
CDR3nt: TGTGCCAGCAGCTTATCTAGCGGGCCGAACAATGAGCAGTTCTTC

abundance: -
v_gene: TRBV5-1
d_gene: TRBD1
j_gene: TRBJ2-1
CDR3aa: CASSFGQGAINEQFF
CDR3nt: TGCGCCAGCAGCTTCGGACAGGGGGCGATCAATGAGCAGTTCTTC

abundance: -
v_gene: TRBV5-1
d_gene: TRBD1
j_gene: TRBJ2-5
CDR3aa: CASSGTGGTAQYF
CDR3nt: TGCGCCAGCAGCGGGACAGGGGGGACGGCCCAGTACTTC

abundance: -
v_gene: TRBV5-8
d_gene: -
j_gene: TRBJ2-7
CDR3aa: CASGMLREHSYEQYF
CDR3nt: TGTGCCAGTGGCATGTTGAGGGAACACTCCTACGAGCAGTACTTC

abundance: -
v_gene: TRBV7-9
d_gene: -
j_gene: TRBJ1-2
CDR3aa: CASSLARRGHYGYTF
CDR3nt: TGTGCCAGCAGCTTAGCGCGTAGGGGTCACTATGGCTACACCTTC

abundance: -
v_gene: TRBV7-9
d_gene: -
j_gene: TRBJ2-3
CDR3aa: CASSLGTGTDTQYF
CDR3nt: TGTGCCAGCAGCTTAGGAACGGGCACAGATACGCAGTATTTT

abundance: -
v_gene: TRBV6-6
d_gene: TRBD1
j_gene: TRBJ2-2
CDR3aa: CASSKGQGSTGELFF
CDR3nt: TGTGCCAGCAGTAAAGGACAGGGTAGCACCGGGGAGCTGTTTTTT

abundance: -
v_gene: TRBV29-1
d_gene: -
j_gene: TRBJ2-7
CDR3aa: CSVELRAGDSYEQYF
CDR3nt: TGCAGCGTTGAACTTCGGGCAGGGGACTCCTACGAGCAGTACTTC

abundance: few
v_gene: TRBV7-8
d_gene: -
j_gene: TRBJ1-5
CDR3aa: CASSPHRALRDQPQHF
CDR3nt: TGTGCCAGCAGCCCACACAGGGCCTTAAGGGATCAGCCCCAGCATTTT

abundance: -
v_gene: TRBV4-2
d_gene: -
j_gene: TRBJ2-3
CDR3aa: CASSQQDTDTQYF
CDR3nt: TGTGCCAGCAGCCAACAGGACACAGATACGCAGTATTTT

abundance: once
v_gene: TRBV18
d_gene: -
j_gene: TRBJ2-1
CDR3aa: CASSPPLQAAYNEQFF
CDR3nt: TGTGCCAGCTCACCACCGCTACAGGCCGCCTACAATGAGCAGTTCTTC

abundance: -
v_gene: TRBV23-1
d_gene: TRBD1
j_gene: TRBJ2-7
CDR3aa: CASSQCGTGGDEQYF
CDR3nt: TGCGCCAGCAGTCAATGCGGGACAGGGGGGGACGAGCAGTACTTC

abundance: -
v_gene: TRBV18
d_gene: TRBD1
j_gene: TRBJ1-2
CDR3aa: CASSPFDRDPLSYTF
CDR3nt: TGTGCCAGCTCACCATTCGACAGGGACCCATTGTCGTACACCTTC

abundance: -
v_gene: TRBV5-1
d_gene: -
j_gene: TRBJ1-6
CDR3aa: CASSDPRKGSGSPLHF
CDR3nt: TGCGCCAGCAGCGATCCCCGGAAGGGGTCGGGTTCACCCCTCCACTTT

abundance: -
v_gene: TRBV9
d_gene: -
j_gene: TRBJ2-3
CDR3aa: CASSPRRENTDTQYF
CDR3nt: TGTGCCAGCAGCCCCCGCCGGGAGAACACAGATACGCAGTATTTT

abundance: -
v_gene: TRBV19
d_gene: -
j_gene: TRBJ2-7
CDR3aa: CASSPDRAYEQYF
CDR3nt: TGTGCCAGTAGTCCGGACAGAGCCTACGAGCAGTACTTC

abundance: once
v_gene: TRBV30
d_gene: -
j_gene: TRBJ1-6
CDR3aa: CAWSVPGLSSYNSPLHF
CDR3nt: TGTGCCTGGAGTGTACCGGGACTGAGCTCCTATAATTCACCCCTCCACTTT

abundance: -
v_gene: TRBV30
d_gene: -
j_gene: TRBJ1-6
CDR3aa: CALLQDYSPLHF
CDR3nt: TGTGCCCTACTACAGGATTATTCACCCCTCCACTTT

abundance: -
v_gene: TRBV6-1
d_gene: -
j_gene: TRBJ1-1
CDR3aa: CASSLTLQGNTEAFF
CDR3nt: TGTGCCAGCAGTTTAACCTTACAGGGAAACACTGAAGCTTTCTTT

abundance: -
v_gene: TRBV19
d_gene: TRBD1
j_gene: TRBJ1-2
CDR3aa: CASSPQGTGAYGYTF
CDR3nt: TGTGCCAGTAGCCCCCAGGGGACAGGTGCCTATGGCTACACCTTC

abundance: -
v_gene: TRBV5-1
d_gene: -
j_gene: TRBJ1-2
CDR3aa: CASSLGGEKANGYTF
CDR3nt: TGCGCCAGCAGCTTGGGGGGGGAAAAGGCCAACGGCTACACCTTC

abundance: -
v_gene: TRBV27
d_gene: TRBD2
j_gene: TRBJ2-3
CDR3aa: CASTLFPSGGETQYF
CDR3nt: TGTGCCAGCACCCTTTTTCCTAGCGGGGGGGAAACGCAGTATTTT

abundance: -
v_gene: TRBV7-6
d_gene: TRBD1
j_gene: TRBJ2-1
CDR3aa: CASSLALRGLRHNEQFF
CDR3nt: TGTGCCAGCAGCTTAGCGCTGAGGGGGCTAAGGCACAATGAGCAGTTCTTC

abundance: -
v_gene: TRBV5-4
d_gene: -
j_gene: TRBJ1-6
CDR3aa: CASSPRGSSRSPLHF
CDR3nt: TGTGCCAGCAGCCCCAGGGGAAGTTCAAGATCACCCCTCCACTTT

abundance: once
v_gene: TRBV30
d_gene: TRBD2
j_gene: TRBJ2-3
CDR3aa: CAWSVSGGDTQYF
CDR3nt: TGTGCCTGGAGTGTAAGCGGGGGAGATACGCAGTATTTT

abundance: -
v_gene: TRBV7-9
d_gene: TRBD2
j_gene: TRBJ2-5
CDR3aa: CASSLVAGVQETQYF
CDR3nt: TGTGCCAGCAGTCTAGTAGCGGGCGTCCAAGAGACCCAGTACTTC

abundance: -
v_gene: TRBV30
d_gene: TRBD1
j_gene: TRBJ1-1
CDR3aa: CAWSRRDRDNTEAFF
CDR3nt: TGTGCCTGGAGCCGCCGGGACAGGGACAACACTGAAGCTTTCTTT

abundance: -
v_gene: TRBV30
d_gene: -
j_gene: TRBJ2-3
CDR3aa: CAWSVLASTDTQYF
CDR3nt: TGTGCCTGGAGTGTACTCGCCAGCACAGATACGCAGTATTTT

abundance: -
v_gene: TRBV6-1
d_gene: -
j_gene: TRBJ1-1
CDR3aa: CASTRPGNTEAFF
CDR3nt: TGTGCCAGCACCCGCCCAGGGAACACTGAAGCTTTCTTT

abundance: -
v_gene: TRBV30
d_gene: -
j_gene: TRBJ1-4
CDR3aa: CAWDGAVGFEKLFF
CDR3nt: TGTGCCTGGGATGGGGCTGTGGGTTTTGAAAAACTGTTTTTT

abundance: -
v_gene: TRBV5-1
d_gene: -
j_gene: TRBJ2-7
CDR3aa: CASSLQDSYEQYF
CDR3nt: TGCGCCAGCAGCTTACAGGACTCCTACGAGCAGTACTTC

abundance: once
v_gene: TRBV7-9
d_gene: TRBD2
j_gene: TRBJ2-1
CDR3aa: CASSALAVLPYNEQFF
CDR3nt: TGTGCCAGCAGCGCGCTAGCGGTTCTGCCCTACAATGAGCAGTTCTTC

abundance: few
v_gene: TRBV29-1
d_gene: -
j_gene: TRBJ2-5
CDR3aa: CSGQTETQYF
CDR3nt: TGCAGCGGACAGACCGAGACCCAGTACTTC

abundance: -
v_gene: TRBV9
d_gene: TRBD2
j_gene: TRBJ2-5
CDR3aa: CASSVDVGLAIETQYF
CDR3nt: TGTGCCAGCAGCGTAGATGTGGGACTAGCGATAGAGACCCAGTACTTC

abundance: -
v_gene: TRBV7-2
d_gene: -
j_gene: TRBJ1-2
CDR3aa: CASSVNNRVMDTVYGYTF
CDR3nt: TGTGCCAGCAGCGTGAATAACCGGGTCATGGATACGGTATATGGCTACACCTTC

abundance: -
v_gene: TRBV11-2
d_gene: TRBD2
j_gene: TRBJ2-5
CDR3aa: CASSLDRNGGWETQYF
CDR3nt: TGTGCCAGCAGCTTAGATAGGAACGGGGGGTGGGAGACCCAGTACTTC

abundance: -
v_gene: TRBV18
d_gene: TRBD1
j_gene: TRBJ1-1
CDR3aa: CASSPTGILNTEAFF
CDR3nt: TGTGCCAGCTCACCGACAGGGATTTTGAACACTGAAGCTTTCTTT

abundance: once
v_gene: TRBV6-1
d_gene: -
j_gene: TRBJ1-1
CDR3aa: CASSEAAGGRGAFF
CDR3nt: TGTGCCAGCAGTGAGGCAGCGGGGGGTCGGGGAGCTTTCTTT

abundance: -
v_gene: TRBV7-8
d_gene: -
j_gene: TRBJ1-1
CDR3aa: CASSLEVGVGTEAFF
CDR3nt: TGTGCCAGCAGCTTAGAAGTAGGGGTGGGGACTGAAGCTTTCTTT

abundance: -
v_gene: TRBV11-3
d_gene: TRBD1
j_gene: TRBJ1-2
CDR3aa: CASSLGGRDRPNYGYTF
CDR3nt: TGTGCCAGCAGCTTAGGGGGCCGGGACAGACCTAACTATGGCTACACCTTC

abundance: -
v_gene: TRBV12-5
d_gene: TRBD1
j_gene: TRBJ2-2
CDR3aa: CASEGTGWDRGGELFF
CDR3nt: TGTGCTAGTGAAGGGACAGGATGGGACCGTGGCGGGGAGCTGTTTTTT

abundance: -
v_gene: TRBV19
d_gene: TRBD1
j_gene: TRBJ2-2
CDR3aa: CASSPYRGGSAGELFF
CDR3nt: TGTGCCAGTAGCCCCTACAGGGGCGGAAGTGCCGGGGAGCTGTTTTTT

abundance: -
v_gene: TRBV7-7
d_gene: TRBD2
j_gene: TRBJ2-1
CDR3aa: CASSLALAGINEQFF
CDR3nt: TGTGCTAGCAGCTTAGCCCTAGCGGGGATCAATGAGCAGTTCTTC

abundance: -
v_gene: TRBV18
d_gene: -
j_gene: TRBJ2-5
CDR3aa: CASSLGGNQETQYF
CDR3nt: TGTGCCAGCTCACTCGGAGGGAATCAAGAGACCCAGTACTTC

abundance: -
v_gene: TRBV12-2
d_gene: -
j_gene: TRBJ2-1
CDR3aa: CASRLVKNRRGGRNEQFF
CDR3nt: TGTGCAAGTCGCTTAGTGAAAAACAGGCGGGGGGGAAGGAATGAGCAGTTCTTC

abundance: -
v_gene: TRBV5-1
d_gene: -
j_gene: TRBJ2-4
CDR3aa: CASSSQGGFIDSQYF
CDR3nt: TGCGCCAGCAGCTCACAGGGAGGGTTCATTGACAGTCAGTACTTC

abundance: -
v_gene: TRBV5-1
d_gene: -
j_gene: TRBJ1-1
CDR3aa: CASSLGQVNTEAFF
CDR3nt: TGCGCCAGCAGCTTGGGACAGGTGAACACTGAAGCTTTCTTT

abundance: -
v_gene: TRBV7-3
d_gene: TRBD2
j_gene: TRBJ2-3
CDR3aa: CASSTSGVADTQYF
CDR3nt: TGTGCCAGCAGCACTAGCGGGGTGGCAGATACGCAGTATTTT